This T cell receptor (beta chain) was sequenced in a study of cytomegalovirus exposure and HLA in healthy donors. Study-wide results and caveats: HLA alleles were associated with 15,000 to 20,000 TCR beta sequences in a later analysis at 0.05 false discovery rate. Researchers reported in a later analysis that a missense DCLRE1C variant was tied to TCR beta V- and J-gene trimming.

Primers included in the PCR were 60 Vbeta and 13 Jbeta primers. Here immunoSEQ multiplex PCR was the method, and the copy in TCRdb shows in-frame clones only, minus some. The sample records 150,000 or so clones, about three quarters being singletons. Notes on this clone: What it binds is unknown.

The specimen sequenced was PBMCs. This sequence was found in a man aged 40-49 years in good health and CMV-seropositive.

CDR3 sequence: CATSRDWTSGLNEQFF. CDR3 coding DNA: TGTGCCACCAGCAGAGACTGGACTAGCGGGCTTAATGAGCAGTTCTTC. This rearrangement joins TRBV15 to TRBJ2-1; 11 bases fit TRBD2. The CDR3 is 16 amino acids. Germline CDR1 reads LNHNV; CDR2 reads YYDKDF (reference sequence). V shed 0 bases, J shed 7 bases, and the junction held 5 bases outside the gene matches.